This T cell receptor (beta chain) was identified during a study of shared clonotypes between healthy human individuals. Study in general: Each donor contributed plates that comprised three CD4 naive, three CD4 memory, two CD8 naive and one CD8 memory.

As processed by the authors: Junction-only sequences produced by ImmunoSEQ had no quality scores, so filtering differed. The protocol was immunoSEQ multiplex PCR, while the TCRdb copy is restricted to in-frame clones and leaves out a portion. That table furnishes V, J and clone size, whereas the DNA furnished D and trimming. The table has just over 2,000,000 clones, about 95% seen once. Study outcomes and limitations: There were few donors, and this limited the genetic and exposure-history diversity represented. Clonotype sharing among donors, it was expected, would be affected by sequencing depth.

This clone showed up just once. Its antigen is undetermined. Additional DNA sequences in this sample encode the identical CDR3. CD45RO-negative, CCR7-selected cells formed the naive CD8 fraction, which excluded terminally differentiated effector memory CD45RA+ cells. The sequenced sample was naive CD8+ T cells sorted from blood. This clonotype was sampled from a man aged 18-30 years in good health.

DNA for the CDR3: TGTGCCAGTAGCCTGGGGAACACTGAAGCTTTCTTT. The encoded protein is CASSLGNTEAFF. This rearrangement joins TRBV19 to TRBJ1-1; unclear D gene. The CDR3 is 12 residues long. Germline V gives CDR1 LNHDA, CDR2 SQIVND (reference sequence). Deletions cut 6 bases from V and 1 base from J, with 6 bases between.